The clone carrying this T cell receptor (beta chain) came up a few times. Antigen specificity is unknown. Every donor provided 7.5 to 10 milliliters of peripheral blood. V was trimmed by 8 bases and J by 2 bases, leaving 12 bases between them. The CDR3 has 14 residues. The use of a sample-barcoded 5' primer and a J-beta primer mix characterized a second PCR of about 7 to 12 cycles. TCRdb used MiXCR to reprocess the 5' RACE reads, holding one entry per CDR3 protein. The sample holds some 1,500,000 distinct CDR3 sequences; around 40% are singletons and the top ten take approximately 4%. This sample stems from a study of blood T cells in healthy people across ages. Points from the study as a whole: The lack of PBMC sorting stopped any conclusive naive versus antigen-experienced comparison.

The receptor's source is a woman younger than 30 in good health. The chain uses TRBV12-3 or TRBV12-4 and TRBJ1-4; D not resolved. What was sequenced was blood. The CDR3 bases are TGTGCCAGCTCACTCGTCAGCACTAATGAAAAACTGTTTTTT. Protein product: CASSLVSTNEKLFF.